These 32 T cell receptor beta chains were all obtained from the same sample, sequenced in a study of OX40 agonist ivuxolimab in advanced cancers. The method was immunoSEQ multiplex PCR; TCRdb's version includes in-frame clones alone and lacks a portion of them. The sample consists of about 54,000 clones, almost 85% of them appearing once. The material sequenced was CD4+ or CD8+ T cells sorted from blood, taken in a trial of the OX40 agonist ivuxolimab. The receptors come from an adult with an advanced solid tumor such as melanoma, head and neck, liver or kidney cancer.

The V call is TRBV14, the J call TRBJ1-6; D not certain. V lost 0 bases to trimming and J lost 7 bases, with 7 bases between them. Looked up from germline, CDR1 is SGHDN and CDR2 is FVKESK. The CDR3 is 14 residues long. The CDR3: CASSQDLGNSPLHF. CDR3 nucleotides: TGTGCCAGCAGCCAAGATCTAGGGAATTCACCCCTCCACTTT.

This sequence joins TRBV19 and TRBJ2-3, with 7 nucleotides matching TRBD2. The CDR3 spans 13 residues. Germline CDR1 and CDR2: LNHDA and SQIVND (reference sequence). Germline trimming cut 8 bases from V and 1 base from J; bases unmatched to any gene: 3. The CDR3, as DNA: TGTGCCAGTGGACTAGGGCGCACAGATACGCAGTATTTT. Protein: CASGLGRTDTQYF.

The V call is TRBV5-1, the J call TRBJ1-5, with D unclear. This CDR3 region has 13 residues. Trimming took 4 bases from V and 4 from J, leaving 9 bases between them. Germline V lookup: CDR1 SGHRS, CDR2 YFSETQ. The CDR3 spells CASSPGVNQPQHF. The CDR3 DNA sequence: TGCGCCAGCAGCCCTGGAGTGAATCAGCCCCAGCATTTT.

This rearrangement joins TRBV6-1 to TRBJ1-2; D is ambiguous. The CDR3 sequence is 14 residues long. V lost 2 bases and J lost 5, with 12 bases in between. Germline V gene lookup returns CDR1 MNHNS and CDR2 SASEGT. For the CDR3, the DNA is TGTGCCAGCAGTGAAAGAAACCCCGGATATGGCTACACCTTC. It specifies CASSERNPGYGYTF.

Comments on this clone: Sequence at one end of the junction differs from germline and may be a read error. In nucleotides, the CDR3 is TGCAGCTCATACACTAGTGAAAAACTGTTTTTT. Protein: CSSYTSEKLFF. The V call is TRBV29-1, the J call TRBJ1-4, with D unclear. This CDR3 spans 11 amino acids. Per the germline V gene, CDR1 is SQVTM and CDR2 is ANQGSEA.

This chain joins TRBV7-8 and TRBJ2-1; D is uncertain. The CDR3 loop spans 15 amino acids. Trimming left V 5 bases short and J 7 bases short, with 18 bases between. In germline, CDR1 is SGHVS, CDR2 FQNEAQ. CDR3: CASSPWLTSGNEQFF. The CDR3 nucleotides read TGTGCCAGCAGCCCCTGGCTAACGTCTGGGAATGAGCAGTTCTTC.

The chain couples TRBV28 to TRBJ1-1, with TRBD1 matching over 8 bases. Germline CDR1 is MDHEN and CDR2 is SYDVKM. This CDR3 is built from 13 residues. V was pared by 5 bases and J by 4 bases, with 3 bases of the junction left unmatched. CDR3 loop: CASSETGVTEAFF. The CDR3 DNA reads TGTGCCAGCAGTGAGACAGGGGTCACTGAAGCTTTCTTT.

The chain joins TRBV28 to TRBJ2-7, with a possible D match to TRBD1 (6 bases). With 5 bases removed from V and 2 bases from J, the gap between germline ends came to 10 bases. The CDR3 covers 13 residues. Germline V gene data show CDR1 as MDHEN and CDR2 as SYDVKM. CDR3: CASSAGVAYEQYF. The CDR3 bases are TGTGCCAGCAGTGCAGGGGTGGCCTACGAGCAGTACTTC.

The chain couples TRBV7-2 to TRBJ1-2; D perhaps matches TRBD1 (6 bases). The CDR3 has 19 amino acids. Between the trimmed V and J ends, which lost 3 bases and 3 bases, there was a span of 26 bases. CDR1 is SGHTA, CDR2 FQGNSA, per germline. DNA of the CDR3: TGTGCCAGCAGCTTTCCCGAGGTGGACAGTAGCCCAACCTACTATGGCTACACCTTC. Amino acids: CASSFPEVDSSPTYYGYTF. The whole variable domain, remainder taken from reference TRBV7-2 and TRBJ1-2, is GAGVSQSPSNKVTEKGKDVELRCDPISGHTALYWYRQSLGQGLEFLIYFQGNSAPDKSGLPSDRFSAERTGGSVSTLTIQRTQQEDSAVYLCASSFPEVDSSPTYYGYTFGSGTRLTVV.

The rearrangement links TRBV10-3 to TRBJ2-3; a possible D gene is TRBD1 (6 bases). Trimming shortened V by 5 bases and J by 0 bases, and 18 bases separated the two germline ends. The germline V gene has CDR1 ENHRY and CDR2 SYGVKD. The CDR3 consists of 17 residues. CDR3 protein: CAISSYQSGTSTDTQYF. The CDR3 DNA sequence: TGTGCCATCAGTTCCTACCAATCGGGGACAAGCACAGATACGCAGTATTTT.

The chain links TRBV11-2 to TRBJ2-5; 7 bases match TRBD1. Gene TRBJ2-7 matches the end of the DNA better, so the J call may be wrong. The CDR3 loop spans 15 amino acids. Germline CDR1 reads SGHAT; CDR2 reads FQNNGV. CDR3 DNA: TGTGCCAGCAGCTCCAGGTGGGACAGCCCTTACGAGCAGTACTTC. This translates into CASSSRWDSPYEQYF.

This chain connects TRBV18 to TRBJ2-5; tentatively, D is TRBD1 (6 bases). V lost 0 bases to trimming and J lost 2 bases, with 13 bases between them. Germline V gene sequence: CDR1 KGHSH, CDR2 LQKENI. The CDR3 spans 16 residues. CDR3 sequence reads: CASSPPLPDRQETQYF. The CDR3 DNA reads TGTGCCAGCTCACCACCACTACCAGACAGGCAAGAGACCCAGTACTTC.

The chain combines TRBV7-6 with TRBJ1-1; D not certain. Trimming removed 10 bases from V and 2 bases from J, with 14 bases in between. The CDR3 is 13 residues long. Germline V gene data show CDR1 as SGHVS and CDR2 as FNYEAQ. The CDR3 is CATRTEFNTEAFF. DNA for the CDR3: TGTGCCACTAGGACCGAGTTTAACACTGAAGCTTTCTTT.

The chain uses TRBV7-2 and TRBJ2-7; 8 positions match TRBD2. Germline loops: CDR1 SGHTA, CDR2 FQGNSA. The V and J ends lost 5 bases and 2 bases, in that order; junction bases with no gene match: 8. The CDR3 runs 15 residues. CDR3 loop: CASSPVAGTTYEQYF. The CDR3 nucleotides are TGTGCCAGCAGCCCAGTAGCGGGAACCACCTACGAGCAGTACTTC.

This rearrangement joins TRBV28 to TRBJ1-2; 8 bases align to TRBD1. CDR1 and CDR2 (germline): MDHEN, SYDVKM. V lost 2 bases and J lost 8; bases outside the gene matches: 10. There are 15 residues in the CDR3. The CDR3 is CASSLIGQGTVGYTF. As DNA, the CDR3 is TGTGCCAGCAGTTTAATAGGACAGGGTACAGTGGGCTACACCTTC.

The rearrangement uses TRBV6-5 and TRBJ1-2; D might be TRBD1 (5 bases). Trimming stripped 6 bases from V and 4 bases from J, with 12 bases between. Germline CDR1 reads MNHEY; CDR2 reads SVGAGI. This CDR3 contains 13 residues. CDR3 DNA: TGTGCCAGCAGCTTACGACAGTCCTATGGCTACACCTTC. Translated, it gives CASSLRQSYGYTF.

The chain joins TRBV2 to TRBJ1-6; no firm D call. The CDR3 covers 15 residues. Trimming took off 8 bases at V and 4 bases at J, with 15 bases between the two ends. Germline V gives CDR1 SNHLY, CDR2 FYNNEI. The CDR3 sequence is CASLFGRDYNSPLHF. The CDR3 coding sequence is TGTGCCAGCCTATTTGGGCGGGATTATAATTCACCCCTCCACTTT.

V usage is TRBV27 and J usage is TRBJ1-2; 7 bases map to TRBD1. The trim removed 6 bases at V and 3 bases at J, leaving 7 bases unmatched. Germline CDR1 and CDR2: MNHEY and SMNVEV (reference sequence). The CDR3 is made up of 14 amino acids. The CDR3 DNA reads as TGTGCCAGCAGGTACACAGGGGTGGACTATGGCTACACCTTC. It yields the protein CASRYTGVDYGYTF.

The chain links TRBV18 to TRBJ1-2, with D hard to call. The ends were cut back, 3 bases at V and 3 bases at J, with 11 bases in the middle. The germline V gene encodes CDR1 KGHSH and CDR2 LQKENI. The CDR3 is made up of 14 amino acids. The CDR3 sequence: CASSPEGMDYGYTF. Here the CDR3 DNA reads TGTGCCAGCTCACCGGAGGGCATGGACTATGGCTACACCTTC.

This clone was seen more than once but under ten times. This chain joins TRBV5-4 and TRBJ1-2; D unresolved. V was shortened by 6 bases and J by 6 bases, with 15 bases between the two germline ends. The CDR3 totals 13 residues. Germline V CDR1 and CDR2: SGHNT, YYREEE (reference sequence). CDR3 loop: CASIALGNDGYTF. CDR3 sequence (DNA): TGTGCCAGCATTGCTTTGGGAAACGATGGCTACACCTTC.

The rearrangement joins TRBV19 to TRBJ1-5; D may be TRBD1 (5 bases). Trimming stripped 3 bases from V and 0 bases from J, with 24 bases between. The CDR3 loop spans 20 amino acids. Germline CDR1 LNHDA, CDR2 SQIVND (reference sequence). As DNA, the CDR3 is TGTGCCAGTAGTATCCCACTTGACGCCGTCGGGGCCTATAGCAATCAGCCCCAGCATTTT. This gives the protein CASSIPLDAVGAYSNQPQHF.

The chain recombines TRBV11-3 with TRBJ2-2; D is ambiguous. Looked up from germline, CDR1 is SGHNT and CDR2 is YENEEA. This CDR3 spans 13 amino acids. V shed 3 bases and J shed 2 bases, with 4 bases lying between them. In nucleotides, the CDR3 is TGTGCCAGCAGCTTTAGAAACACCGGGGAGCTGTTTTTT. It yields the protein CASSFRNTGELFF. The variable domain in full, completed from reference TRBV11-3 and TRBJ2-2, reads EAGVVQSPRYKIIEKKQPVAFWCNPISGHNTLYWYLQNLGQGPELLIRYENEEAVDDSQLPKDRFSAERLKGVDSTLKIQPAELGDSAVYLCASSFRNTGELFFGEGSRLTVL.

The chain couples TRBV9 to TRBJ2-1; 12 bases align to TRBD2. CDR3 length: 19 residues. J was trimmed by 8 bases and V by 0 bases; bases with no gene match: 15. The germline V gene encodes CDR1 SGDLS and CDR2 YYNGEE. CDR3 sequence (DNA): TGTGCCAGCAGCGTAGGCCTTCCTACTAGCGGGAGGTCGGTCGATGAGCAGTTCTTC. Residues: CASSVGLPTSGRSVDEQFF.

In its sample, this clone was seen once. V usage is TRBV9 and J usage is TRBJ1-1, with D possibly being TRBD1 (6 bases). Germline lookup yields CDR1 SGDLS and CDR2 YYNGEE. The V end lost 4 bases, the J end lost 11 bases, and 21 bases lay between the germline ends. The CDR3 extends over 14 amino acids. The CDR3 nucleotides read TGTGCCAGCAGCCCGAGGGTGGGGGCTGAGTTGGCTTTCTTT. This encodes CASSPRVGAELAFF. The entire variable domain, with the rest obtained from reference TRBV9 and TRBJ1-1, is as follows: DSGVTQTPKHLITATGQRVTLRCSPRSGDLSVYWYQQSLDQGLQFLIQYYNGEERAKGNILERFSAQQFPDLHSELNLSSLELGDSALYFCASSPRVGAELAFFGQGTRLTVV.

The chain carries TRBV11-3 and TRBJ2-1, with D possibly TRBD2 on 8 matching bases. Trimming took 5 bases from V and 8 from J, leaving 19 bases between them. CDR3 length: 15 amino acids. Germline CDR1 and CDR2: SGHNT and YENEEA. CDR3 residues: CASSLGTRGGDEQFF. As DNA, the CDR3 is TGTGCCAGCAGCCTTGGGACTAGAGGGGGCGATGAGCAGTTCTTC.

The rearrangement links TRBV9 to TRBJ2-7; 7 nucleotides agree with TRBD2. With V trimmed by 0 bases and J by 4 bases, 7 bases remained unmatched. The germline gives CDR1 SGDLS, CDR2 YYNGEE. CDR3 length equals 15 residues. The CDR3 nucleotides are TGTGCCAGCAGCGTAGGGGCGGGAGACTCATACGAGCAGTACTTC. The encoded protein is CASSVGAGDSYEQYF.

The chain recombines TRBV10-2 with TRBJ1-2; D ambiguous. This CDR3 spans 15 amino acids. V lost 0 bases and J lost 4, with 12 bases in between. CDR1 and CDR2 (germline): WSHSY, SAAADI. In nucleotides, the CDR3 is TGCGCCAGCAGTGAGTCGGCTGCAATCGGCTATGGCTACACCTTC. Its protein is CASSESAAIGYGYTF.

A remark on this clone: Other nucleotide sequences from this sample produce the same CDR3. The rearrangement joins TRBV28 to TRBJ2-3; no definite D call. CDR3 length equals 15 residues. V was clipped by 4 bases and J by 0 bases, with 11 bases between them. Germline V gene data show CDR1 as MDHEN and CDR2 as SYDVKM. DNA for the CDR3: TGTGCCAGCAGTTCGACGGATATTAGCACAGATACGCAGTATTTT. This translates into CASSSTDISTDTQYF.

This clone came up once. This CDR3 is CASSSGWTSGSNEQFF. CDR3 bases: TGTGCCAGCAGCTCTGGGTGGACTAGCGGGAGTAATGAGCAGTTCTTC. The V call is TRBV5-4, the J call TRBJ2-1; 13 bases match TRBD2. V lost 3 bases and J lost 7; bases outside the gene matches: 7. Germline loops: CDR1 SGHNT, CDR2 YYREEE (reference sequence). The CDR3 contains 16 residues.

The rearrangement links TRBV18 to TRBJ1-3; D is unclear. This CDR3 has 12 residues. CDR1 is KGHSH, CDR2 LQKENI, per germline. The V end lost 7 bases, the J end lost 4 bases, and 8 bases lay between the germline ends. CDR3 coding DNA: TGTGCCAGCTGGTCTGCAGGAAACACCATATATTTT. Protein product: CASWSAGNTIYF.

The V gene is TRBV6-5, the J gene TRBJ1-2; TRBD1 matches at 8 bases. Looked up from germline, CDR1 is MNHEY and CDR2 is SVGAGI. Unmatched junction bases numbered 5, after V lost 6 bases and J lost 8 bases. This CDR3 comprises 12 residues. CDR3 nucleotide sequence: TGTGCCAGCAGCCCAGGGGGCCCAGGCTACACCTTC. Translated: CASSPGGPGYTF.

The CDR3 nucleotides are TGTGCCAGCAGCGTAGGAAATGGGGAGGGTGATCAGCCCCAGCATTTT. Translated, it gives CASSVGNGEGDQPQHF. The chain recombines TRBV9 with TRBJ1-5, with D unresolved. Looked up from germline, CDR1 is SGDLS and CDR2 is YYNGEE. The ends were cut back, 0 bases at V and 5 bases at J, with 15 bases in the middle. The CDR3 is 16 residues long.